A selection of T cell receptor beta chains follows, all from one sample in a study of shared clonotypes between healthy human individuals. Method: immunoSEQ multiplex PCR; TCRdb's copy keeps in-frame clones and lacks some. The sample includes about 1.5 million clones, 95% to 99% of them seen just once. The specimen was naive CD4+ T cells sorted from blood. The source is a man aged 25 to 45 in good health. Each CDR3 is given without its conserved first and last residue.

>TRBJ2-7|TRBV25-1
ASSVGSYEQY
>TRBJ1-2|TRBV7-2
ASSFGTSYGYT
>TRBJ2-5|TRBV5-8
ASSLNGKETQY
>TRBJ1-2|TRBV18
ASSPEPGQSGYT
>TRBJ2-1|TRBV2
ASSVPSGSIYNEQF
>TRBJ2-7|TRBV5-4
AWRYSYEQY
>TRBJ2-2|TRBV19
ASSIVLVSPVELF
>TRBJ2-7|TRBV21-1
ASSKEPKEGDRTPYEQY
>TRBJ2-5|TRBV10-3
ATSVSFKETQY
>TRBJ2-1|TRBV18
ASSPPLGQGRDEQF
>.|TRBV18
ASSPLPSSYEQY
>TRBJ2-7|TRBV28
ASSSTGVWGRNSYEQY
>TRBJ2-7|TRBV27
ASGSSGRSYEQY
>TRBJ1-6|TRBV18
ASSPYSGQGNSPLH
>TRBJ1-2|TRBV18
ASQPKQENYGYT
>TRBJ1-4|TRBV5-1
ASSRYQGSDEKLF
>TRBJ2-3|TRBV2
ASSVQLDRGSSTDTQY
>TRBJ2-3|TRBV4-2
ASSQDGGLSADTQY
>TRBJ2-4|TRBV6-1
ASSSAGLNIQY
>TRBJ2-5|TRBV30
AQGLAGGGETQY
>TRBJ2-6|TRBV14
ASSSGTGRAGANVLT
>TRBJ2-2|TRBV29-1
SSMGQANTGELF
>TRBJ2-7|TRBV27
ASRVTGSREQY
>TRBJ1-5|TRBV15
ATATQGGSANQPQH
>TRBJ2-1|TRBV5-4
ASSLAQGVGNEQF
>TRBJ1-1|TRBV15
ATSRDPEAEAF
>TRBJ1-2|TRBV25-1
ASSEGGIYGYT
>TRBJ2-5|TRBV10-2
ASRPPYPETQY
>TRBJ2-7|TRBV5-5
ASSPRAEAYEQY
>TRBJ2-1|TRBV28
ASNKYRRRLEQF
>TRBJ1-1|TRBV5-1
ASSLGTGTLNTEAF
>TRBJ2-3|TRBV4-1
ASSQAGGRAVADTQY
>TRBJ2-7|TRBV9
ASSVSTSYEQY
>TRBJ2-7|TRBV7-9
VSSGRRDDGHLYEQY
>TRBJ1-1|TRBV18
ASSPTSGNTEAF